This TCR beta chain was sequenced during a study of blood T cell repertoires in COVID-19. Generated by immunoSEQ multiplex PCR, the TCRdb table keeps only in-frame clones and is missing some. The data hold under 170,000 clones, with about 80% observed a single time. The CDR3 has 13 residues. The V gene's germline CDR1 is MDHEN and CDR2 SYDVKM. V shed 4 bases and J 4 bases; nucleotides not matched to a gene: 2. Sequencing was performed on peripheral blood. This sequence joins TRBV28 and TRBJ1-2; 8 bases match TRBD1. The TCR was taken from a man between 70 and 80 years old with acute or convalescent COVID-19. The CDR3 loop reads CASSSTGAYGYTF. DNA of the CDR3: TGTGCCAGCAGTTCGACAGGGGCCTATGGCTACACCTTC.